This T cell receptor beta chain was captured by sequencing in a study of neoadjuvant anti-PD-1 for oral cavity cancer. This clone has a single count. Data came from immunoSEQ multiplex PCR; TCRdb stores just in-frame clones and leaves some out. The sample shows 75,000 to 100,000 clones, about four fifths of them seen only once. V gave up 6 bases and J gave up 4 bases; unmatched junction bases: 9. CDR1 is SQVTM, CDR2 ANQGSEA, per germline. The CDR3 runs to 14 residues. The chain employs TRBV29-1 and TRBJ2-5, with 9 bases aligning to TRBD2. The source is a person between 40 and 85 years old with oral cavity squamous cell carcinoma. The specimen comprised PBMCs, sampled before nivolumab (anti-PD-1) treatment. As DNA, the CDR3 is TGCAGCGTCTACAGGCCAGCGGGAGGAGAGACCCAGTACTTC. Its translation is CSVYRPAGGETQYF.